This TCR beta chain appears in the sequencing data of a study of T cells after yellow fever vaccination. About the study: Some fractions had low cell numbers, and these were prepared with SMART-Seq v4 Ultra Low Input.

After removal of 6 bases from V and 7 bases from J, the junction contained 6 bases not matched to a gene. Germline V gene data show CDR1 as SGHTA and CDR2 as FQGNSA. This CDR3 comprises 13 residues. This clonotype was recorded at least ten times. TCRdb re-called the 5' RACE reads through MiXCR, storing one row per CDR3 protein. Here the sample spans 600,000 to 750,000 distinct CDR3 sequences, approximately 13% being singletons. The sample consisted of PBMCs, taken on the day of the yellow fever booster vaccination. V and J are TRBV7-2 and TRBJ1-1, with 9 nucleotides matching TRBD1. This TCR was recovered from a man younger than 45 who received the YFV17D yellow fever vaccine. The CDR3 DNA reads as TGTGCCAGCAGTTTCGACAGGGGGTTTGAAGCTTTCTTT. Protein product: CASSFDRGFEAFF.